The clone carrying this T cell receptor beta chain was observed a few times. In the study's own analysis: Nucleated cell counts were estimated from reference gene primer amplification. This table comes from immunoSEQ multiplex PCR, and its TCRdb copy is limited to in-frame clones, with some not included. The V and J calls and clone size were taken over from that table, and D and trimming were inferred from the DNA. The table includes roughly 390,000 clones, approximately 89% detected once. This sample is drawn from a study of blood T cell repertoires in COVID-19. Overall study: COVID-19 samples collected from the United States, Italy and Spain covered acute and convalescent phases. PBMCs, B-cell-depleted T cells, or T cells provided the cDNA or gDNA that made up the material.

The CDR3 is 10 amino acids. V shed 6 bases and J shed 8 bases, with 4 bases lying between them. CDR1 MNHEY and CDR2 SVGAGI come from the germline V gene. Seattle's enrolled individuals joined amid active infection and were then monitored longitudinally. The receptor was isolated from a woman under 40 with COVID-19, enrolled during active disease. Sequencing was done on a sample of peripheral blood. V gene TRBV6-5 combines with J gene TRBJ2-2; no reliable D call. The CDR3 spells CASSRGELFF. DNA of the CDR3: TGTGCCAGCAGCAGGGGGGAGCTGTTTTTT.